This T cell receptor (beta chain) was recovered during a study of PD-1 blockade in classical Hodgkin lymphoma. For the study at large: Every 2 weeks, patients got 3 mg/kg intravenous nivolumab.

This clone has a handful of counts. Sample time point: cycle 4 day 1 (C4D1), after more than five weeks of nivolumab. There was relapse after autologous stem cell transplantation in every patient, and there was variation in brentuximab vedotin exposure. Thawed PBMCs were the source of CD4+ T cells, purified by magnetic negative selection. Libraries were prepared by immunoSEQ multiplex PCR; TCRdb keeps only in-frame clonotypes and omits some of them. The sample lists about 30,000 clones; 85% to 90% were seen once. Sequenced material: CD4+ T cells from blood, taken before the fourth cycle of nivolumab. The clonotype originates from a human donor with classical Hodgkin lymphoma.

For the CDR3, the DNA is TGTGCCACCAGCAGAGATCCGCAGGGGGGCACAGATACGCAGTATTTT. This sequence encodes CATSRDPQGGTDTQYF. The V and J genes are TRBV15 and TRBJ2-3, with 7 bases matching TRBD1. The CDR3 loop spans 16 amino acids. J was trimmed by 1 base and V by 0 bases; bases with no gene match: 4. CDR1 is LNHNV, CDR2 YYDKDF, per germline (reference sequence).